The rows below give T cell receptor beta chains drawn from one sample of a study of T cells in Graves' hyperthyroidism and ophthalmopathy. TCRdb ran MiXCR on the multiplex PCR reads and lists one entry per CDR3 protein. The table has approximately 720,000 distinct CDR3 sequences, 18% seen once. The sample was blood. The receptors were sampled from a woman between 50 and 59 years old with Graves' hyperthyroidism that later progressed to Graves' ophthalmopathy. Each CDR3 is given with its conserved first and last residue. The order of the fields is J gene, D gene, V gene, clone size, CDR3 DNA, CDR3 protein. A D gene is named only where the DNA matches it firmly. A clone size is listed for some rows: how often the clone was seen (once, few, many), or a class if it is expanded.

>TRBJ1-2|.|TRBV27|few
TGTGCCAGCATGCGAGCGTGGGGGCTTGATAACTATGGCTACACCTTC
CASMRAWGLDNYGYTF
>TRBJ1-6|.|TRBV4-1|.
TGCGCCAGCAGCCTAGGGACGGTTGAAAATAATTCACCCCTCCACTTT
CASSLGTVENNSPLHF
>TRBJ1-1|.|TRBV7-9|.
TGTGCCAGCAGCGCGAAACCTAGGGAAAACACTGAAGCTTTCTTT
CASSAKPRENTEAFF
>TRBJ1-2|TRBD1|TRBV29-1|many
TGCAGCGTCTGGACAGGGGGCTCTGACTATGGCTACACCTTC
CSVWTGGSDYGYTF
>TRBJ2-5|TRBD2|TRBV10-3|few
TGTGCCATCAGTCCTTCACAGGGGACTAGCAGGGAGACCCAGTACTTC
CAISPSQGTSRETQYF
>TRBJ1-1|.|TRBV3-1|.
TGTGCCAGCAGCCGAGATACAGTGAGCACTGAAGCTTTCTTT
CASSRDTVSTEAFF
>TRBJ2-3|.|TRBV7-9|many
TGTGCCAGCAGCGGGGGACCGCACGGTTCAGATACGCAGTATTTT
CASSGGPHGSDTQYF
>TRBJ1-1|.|TRBV19|.
TGTGCCAGTAGCGGCGGAAAGGGCACTGAAGCTTTCTTT
CASSGGKGTEAFF
>TRBJ1-1|.|TRBV11-1|many
TGTGCCAGCAGCCTATTCGGACGGTTGAACACTGAAGCTTTCTTT
CASSLFGRLNTEAFF
>TRBJ1-2|.|TRBV29-1|.
TGCAGCGTTGAACCTGGGGGAAACTATGGCTACACCTTC
CSVEPGGNYGYTF
>TRBJ1-6|TRBD1|TRBV5-1|.
TGCGCCAGCACCGAAGACAGGGGGCTGGATTCACCCCTCCACTTT
CASTEDRGLDSPLHF
>TRBJ1-1|TRBD1|TRBV19|.
TGTGCCAGTAGCCGCAGGGGGCTAATGAACACTGAAGCTTTCTTT
CASSRRGLMNTEAFF
>TRBJ1-2|TRBD1|TRBV3-1|.
TGTGCCAGCAGCCAAGAGGTGGAAGGGGGCGCTTATGGCTACACCTTC
CASSQEVEGGAYGYTF
>TRBJ1-1|.|TRBV20-1|many
TGCAGTGCTAGCGGGCTCGGGAACACTGAAGCTTTCTTT
CSASGLGNTEAFF
>TRBJ2-7|.|TRBV27|few
TGTGCCGCGGGACACGGAGCCTACGAGCAGTACTTC
CAAGHGAYEQYF
>TRBJ2-1|.|TRBV20-1|.
TGCAGTGCTAGACCCACCCATGATGAGCAGTTCTTC
CSARPTHDEQFF
>TRBJ2-1|TRBD1|TRBV12-3/TRBV12-4|.
TGTGCCAGCAGTCCTTTCTTGACAGGGCCTAACAATGAGCAGTTCTTC
CASSPFLTGPNNEQFF
>TRBJ2-4|.|TRBV11-2|many
TGTGCCAGCAGCCGGGCGACTAGTTACATTCAGTACTTC
CASSRATSYIQYF
>TRBJ1-5|TRBD1|TRBV3-1|many
TGTGCCAGCAGCCTCAGGACAGGGCAACAGCCCCAGCATTTT
CASSLRTGQQPQHF
>TRBJ1-2|.|TRBV6-1|many
TGTGCCAGCAGTGTGGGGTTCGCTAACTATGGCTACACCTTC
CASSVGFANYGYTF
>TRBJ1-2|TRBD1|TRBV6-1|.
TGTGCCAGCAGTGAGAGACAGGGTGATAACTATGGCTACACCTTC
CASSERQGDNYGYTF
>TRBJ1-1|TRBD1|TRBV5-1|many
TGCGCCAGCAGCGGGACGGGACAGGGGGACACTGAAGCTTTCTTT
CASSGTGQGDTEAFF
>TRBJ2-1|TRBD1|TRBV6-2/TRBV6-3|once
TGTGCCAGCGAACGGACAGGGCTAAGCTCCTACAATGAGCAGTTCTTC
CASERTGLSSYNEQFF
>TRBJ2-1|.|TRBV15|.
TGTGCCACCAGCAGAGATCTTCCGGGGGCCAACTACAATGAGCAGTTCTTC
CATSRDLPGANYNEQFF
>TRBJ2-1|.|TRBV6-6|few
TGTGCCAGCAGTTACTCCCGGGACACGATCAACAATGAGCAGTTCTTC
CASSYSRDTINNEQFF
>TRBJ2-2|TRBD2|TRBV30|.
TGTGCCTGGAGTACGGGCCCGGGAGGGAACACCGGGGAGCTGTTTTTT
CAWSTGPGGNTGELFF
>TRBJ1-6|.|TRBV20-1|.
TGCAGTGCTAGAAGAGGAAGTGGTTCACCCCTCCACTTT
CSARRGSGSPLHF
>TRBJ1-2|.|TRBV4-2|once
TGTGCCAGCAGCCAAGACCGTACAGCTTATGGCTGCACCTTC
CASSQDRTAYGCTF
>TRBJ2-2|TRBD1|TRBV11-3|many
TGTGCCAGCAGCGAACGGACAGGGAGGAGAACCGGGGAGCTGTTTTTT
CASSERTGRRTGELFF
>TRBJ2-5|.|TRBV9|few
TGTGCCAGCAGCGTAGCTCCATGGGTTCAAGAGACCCAGTACTTC
CASSVAPWVQETQYF
>TRBJ1-2|.|TRBV4-2|.
TGTGCCAGCAGCCAAGATCTCACAGCTAACTATGGCTACACCTTC
CASSQDLTANYGYTF
>TRBJ1-6|TRBD1|TRBV9|few
TGTGCCAGCAGCGCCTCGACAGGGATTGATTCACCCCTCCACTTT
CASSASTGIDSPLHF
>TRBJ2-3|TRBD2|TRBV30|.
TGTGCCGGCCGGGACTACCACACAGATACGCAGTATTTT
CAGRDYHTDTQYF
>TRBJ1-4|TRBD1|TRBV2|.
TGTGCCAGCAGTGGGGGACAGGGCCAAGCAAAACTGTTTTTT
CASSGGQGQAKLFF
>TRBJ2-2|TRBD1|TRBV7-8|many
TGTGCCAGCAGCTTACTGGACAGGGGGCGCGTCGACACCGGGGAGCTGTTTTTT
CASSLLDRGRVDTGELFF